This T cell receptor beta chain was profiled in a study of sequential checkpoint blockade in melanoma (dated by TCRdb to between 2018 and 2021). With regard to the full study: Patients were randomized 1:1 to first-line nivolumab followed by ipilimumab (arm A) or ipilimumab followed by nivolumab (arm B). Both trial sequences were followed by maintenance nivolumab.

This clone was recorded only once. Its target antigen remains unknown. Per-nucleotide qualities are absent, and no much larger clonotype sits a single base away. Broader findings and caveats from the paper: Larger, independent patient cohorts are needed to validate the response-prediction model that combines TCR metrics and mutation burden.

For CDR1 and CDR2, the germline V gene lists SGHTA and FQGTGA. The CDR3 spans 17 residues, from the cysteine through the phenylalanine. The read is trimmed to its CDR3 DNA, 51 bases read in frame from base 1. Trimming takes 2 bases off V and 2 bases off J; junction bases not matched to a gene: 9. The immunoSEQ Assay was used to immunosequence TCRbeta CDR3 regions from genomic DNA. Before high-throughput sequencing, genomic DNA was amplified using bias-controlled multiplex PCR. As for the authors' bioinformatics: To quantify the absolute abundance of each unique TCRbeta CDR3 region, the sequences were collapsed and filtered. Clonality, defined as 1 minus Pielou's evenness, was calculated using only productive rearrangements. Clones with significantly greater frequencies in on-treatment versus baseline samples were identified using a previously published method. TCRdb took over this immuneACCESS table, retaining in-frame rearrangements with V and J assigned. Such tables are incomplete; in checked studies, under half of the missing clones stem from an unresolved V gene, and the remainder is unexplained. V and J calls and clone size are as listed in that table; D and trimming were resolved from the DNA. In all, the sample holds about 13,000 clones, and around 82% of those were seen once. Around a quarter of the sample rests with the top ten.

Reading the label with the study, this specimen's treatment or condition is: randomized to nivolumab then ipilimumab (arm A) or the reverse (arm B). None of the patients in the trial had previously been given DNA-damaging chemotherapy. Thawed PBMCs were sorted on a FACS Aria II flow cytometer to isolate live CD3+CD8+ cells negative for CD19 and CD56. The samples were obtained from melanoma patients enrolled in CheckMate 064, an open-label, randomized phase II trial testing sequential checkpoint blockade. Peripheral blood mononuclear cells were obtained through leukapheresis, purified using Ficoll-Paque, and frozen in human serum containing approximately 9.5% DMSO. Immediately after sorting, the purity of sorted blood CD3+CD8+ cells was verified to be >95%, after which DNA was extracted.

The source of this sequence is a human donor with melanoma. The rearrangement joined TRBV7-3 to TRBJ2-1; TRBD2 aligns with 7 central bases. Sequencing used CD8+ T cells sorted from blood (inferred from file names), obtained from a patient given nivolumab and ipilimumab in sequence. The bases are TGTGCCAGCAGCTTACCGGCTAGCGGCGCTCCCTACAATGAGCAGTTCTTC. It encodes CASSLPASGAPYNEQFF.